This is a list of T cell receptor beta chains from one sample in a study of blood T cells in healthy people across ages. TCRdb reprocessed the 5' RACE reads with MiXCR, giving one entry per CDR3 protein. Of around 1.5 million distinct CDR3 sequences in the sample, roughly 64% are singletons; the top ten hold over 6.5%. The sample was blood. The receptor set was obtained from a man aged 18 to 35 in good health. Both conserved end residues are part of each CDR3. The order of the fields is J gene, D gene, clone size, V gene, CDR3 protein, CDR3 DNA. D genes are given only for firm matches. Not every row has a clone size; where given, it reads once, few, many or a size class.

TRBJ2-7	TRBD2	-	TRBV6-1	CASSGGLYGGISSFYEQYF	TGTGCCAGCAGTGGGGGACTATACGGCGGGATCTCCTCCTTCTACGAGCAGTACTTC
TRBJ1-4	-	-	TRBV15	CATSRDGATNEKLFF	TGTGCCACCAGCAGAGACGGGGCAACTAATGAAAAACTGTTTTTT
TRBJ2-7	TRBD2	once	TRBV20-1	CSARPIVAGSYEQYF	TGCAGTGCTAGACCAATAGTAGCGGGGTCCTACGAGCAGTACTTC
TRBJ1-1	-	-	TRBV29-1	CSVGRAGSNTEAFF	TGCAGCGTTGGAAGGGCTGGCTCGAACACTGAAGCTTTCTTT
TRBJ2-6	-	-	TRBV4-2	CASSINPGANVLTF	TGTGCCAGCAGCATTAATCCTGGGGCCAACGTCCTGACTTTC
TRBJ2-7	-	few	TRBV4-2	CASSQEADSYSVYEQYF	TGTGCCAGCAGCCAAGAAGCTGACAGCTACTCAGTCTACGAGCAGTACTTC
TRBJ2-1	-	-	TRBV24-1	CATSDSGKTGRYNEQFF	TGTGCCACCAGTGATTCGGGGAAAACCGGACGCTACAATGAGCAGTTCTTC
TRBJ2-6	TRBD1	-	TRBV28	CASSLTGAPSGANVLTF	TGTGCCAGCAGTTTGACAGGGGCTCCATCTGGGGCCAACGTCCTGACTTTC
TRBJ2-7	-	-	TRBV2	CASSETPGQSYEQYF	TGTGCCAGCAGTGAAACCCCCGGACAGTCCTACGAGCAGTACTTC
TRBJ2-7	TRBD2	-	TRBV4-3	CASRLGLAGGPYEQYF	TGCGCCAGCAGGCTCGGACTAGCGGGGGGGCCCTACGAGCAGTACTTC
TRBJ2-7	-	many	TRBV20-1	CSARDPGSSYEQYF	TGCAGTGCTAGAGATCCCGGGAGCTCCTACGAGCAGTACTTC
TRBJ2-2	-	-	TRBV15	CATEGGTTGELFF	TGTGCCACCGAGGGCGGTACCACCGGGGAGCTGTTTTTT
TRBJ2-5	TRBD2	-	TRBV4-3	CASSPGGSGGAETQYF	TGCGCCAGCAGCCCGGGAGGTAGCGGGGGGGCAGAGACCCAGTACTTC
TRBJ2-1	TRBD2	once	TRBV28	CASSRPLLAGRYNEQFF	TGTGCCAGCAGTCGGCCGCTTCTAGCGGGGAGATACAATGAGCAGTTCTTC
TRBJ1-1	-	-	TRBV20-1	CSAEDMNTEAFF	TGCAGTGCAGAGGACATGAACACTGAAGCTTTCTTT
TRBJ2-5	-	-	TRBV20-1	CSADHTRTFQETQYF	TGCAGTGCCGATCACACAAGAACCTTCCAAGAGACCCAGTACTTC
TRBJ1-2	-	-	TRBV20-1	CSARPGDYGYTF	TGCAGTGCCCGCCCGGGGGACTATGGCTACACCTTC
TRBJ1-1	-	-	TRBV5-1	CASSLERGWNTEAFF	TGCGCCAGCAGCTTAGAGAGGGGTTGGAACACTGAAGCTTTCTTT
TRBJ1-2	-	-	TRBV5-1	CASTDFAYGYTF	TGCGCCAGCACCGACTTCGCCTATGGCTACACCTTC
TRBJ2-7	TRBD1	few	TRBV20-1	CSATDREHEQYF	TGCAGTGCCACTGACAGGGAACACGAGCAGTACTTC
TRBJ2-1	-	-	TRBV7-2	CASSSDGGLYNEQFF	TGTGCCAGCAGTTCCGACGGGGGGCTCTACAATGAGCAGTTCTTC
TRBJ2-2	-	-	TRBV30	CAWSARPGELFF	TGTGCCTGGAGCGCTAGACCCGGGGAGCTGTTTTTT
TRBJ2-7	-	-	TRBV15	CATSIDGSYEQYF	TGTGCCACCAGCATCGACGGTTCCTACGAGCAGTACTTC
TRBJ2-7	-	-	TRBV11-2	CASSLEIRDEQYF	TGTGCCAGCAGCTTAGAAATCCGGGACGAGCAGTACTTC
TRBJ1-1	TRBD1	-	TRBV13	CASSAGTGRTEAFF	TGTGCCAGCAGCGCCGGGACAGGGCGCACTGAAGCTTTCTTT
TRBJ2-1	-	-	TRBV24-1	CATSNHNEQFF	TGTGCCACCAGTAATCACAATGAGCAGTTCTTC
TRBJ2-1	-	-	TRBV25-1	CASSLKTPRGGGNEQFF	TGTGCCAGCAGTCTAAAGACCCCGAGGGGGGGCGGCAATGAGCAGTTCTTC
TRBJ2-7	-	-	TRBV5-1	CASSLEQYF	TGCGCCAGCAGCTTAGAGCAGTACTTC
TRBJ2-7	TRBD1	few	TRBV4-3	CASSQDRVGTGGLYEQYF	TGCGCCAGCAGCCAAGATAGGGTCGGGACAGGAGGGTTGTACGAGCAGTACTTC
TRBJ2-5	TRBD2	-	TRBV12-3/TRBV12-4	CASSFSASGSVETQYF	TGTGCCAGCAGTTTTTCGGCTAGCGGGAGTGTAGAGACCCAGTACTTC
TRBJ1-2	-	few	TRBV6-1	CASTRDRNYGYTF	TGTGCCAGCACCCGCGACCGAAACTATGGCTACACCTTC
TRBJ2-3	TRBD2	-	TRBV4-1	CASSQVSGRAPDTQYF	TGCGCCAGCAGCCAAGTCAGCGGGAGGGCCCCAGATACGCAGTATTTT
TRBJ2-3	TRBD1	few	TRBV7-6	CASSQVLQGSTDTQYF	TGTGCCAGCAGCCAGGTCCTACAGGGGAGCACAGATACGCAGTATTTT
TRBJ1-1	TRBD1	-	TRBV7-9	CASSSTTGRPEAFF	TGTGCCAGCAGCTCGACGACAGGGCGGCCTGAAGCTTTCTTT
TRBJ1-1	TRBD1	-	TRBV4-1	CASSRAGQMNTEAFF	TGCGCCAGCAGCCGAGCGGGACAGATGAACACTGAAGCTTTCTTT
TRBJ2-1	-	few	TRBV7-2	CASSADSSYNEQFF	TGTGCCAGCAGCGCTGATAGCTCCTACAATGAGCAGTTCTTC
TRBJ1-1	TRBD1	-	TRBV2	CASTGDRDFDRNTEAFF	TGTGCCAGCACAGGGGACAGAGATTTTGACAGGAACACTGAAGCTTTCTTT
TRBJ1-2	TRBD1	-	TRBV4-3	CASSQVVGQGSLWGYTF	TGCGCCAGCAGCCAAGTAGTGGGACAGGGCTCGTTGTGGGGCTACACCTTC
TRBJ1-1	TRBD1	once	TRBV7-9	CASSEDRGLNTEAFF	TGTGCCAGCAGCGAAGACAGGGGTTTGAACACTGAAGCTTTCTTT